The clone carrying this T cell receptor (beta chain) was observed many times. Its antigen is as yet unknown. TCR beta CDR3 amplification used RNA transcripts. HTBI primers were used in a first-round RT-PCR, which preceded a second-round multiplex PCR. TCRdb re-called the multiplex PCR reads with MiXCR, one entry per CDR3 protein. There are hundreds of thousands of distinct CDR3 sequences in the sample; about a fifth occur only once, and 7.1% lies in the top ten. The data were obtained in a study of Graves' ophthalmopathy and Graves' hyperthyroidism. Turning to the study itself: There was a collection of peripheral blood at initial diagnosis, before any treatment.

The study, taken as a whole, reports: Among expanded thyroid clonotypes above 0.001 frequency, most also occurred in blood. Ophthalmopathy could be told apart from stable hyperthyroidism by a 13-signature model (about 88% sensitivity, 70% to 84% specificity).

The CDR3 spans 12 residues. The germline V and J ends were trimmed by 3 bases and 0 bases, with 0 bases remaining between them. The chain carries TRBV12-3 or TRBV12-4 and TRBJ1-3; no firm D call. The sequencing sample was made of peripheral blood. The TCR comes from a woman aged 18 to 35 with stable Graves' hyperthyroidism. Some clones in this sample may be carry-over from other donors' samples. In DNA, the CDR3 is TGTGCCAGCAGTTTCTCTGGAAACACCATATATTTT. Translating it yields CASSFSGNTIYF.